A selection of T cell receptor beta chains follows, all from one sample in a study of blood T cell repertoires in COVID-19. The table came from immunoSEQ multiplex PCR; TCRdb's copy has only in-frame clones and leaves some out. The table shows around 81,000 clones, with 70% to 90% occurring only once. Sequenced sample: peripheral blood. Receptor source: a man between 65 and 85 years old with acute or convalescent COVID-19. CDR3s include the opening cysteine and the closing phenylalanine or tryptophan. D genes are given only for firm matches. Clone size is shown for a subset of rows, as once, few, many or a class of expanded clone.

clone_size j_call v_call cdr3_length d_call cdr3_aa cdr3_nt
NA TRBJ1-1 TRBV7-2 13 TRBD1 CASSIDRDTEAFF TGTGCCAGCAGCATTGACAGGGACACTGAAGCTTTCTTT
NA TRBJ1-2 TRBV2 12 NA CASSSFFGGYTF TGTGCCAGCAGTTCTTTCTTCGGTGGCTACACCTTC
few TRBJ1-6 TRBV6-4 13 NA CASSDSRGAPLHF TGTGCCAGCAGTGACTCGCGGGGGGCACCCCTCCACTTT
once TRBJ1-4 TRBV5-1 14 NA CASSSGTMNEKLFF TGCGCCAGCAGCTCCGGGACAATGAATGAAAAACTGTTTTTT
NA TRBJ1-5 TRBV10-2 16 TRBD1 CASSGGDRGYGQPQHF TGCGCCAGCAGTGGAGGGGACAGGGGGTATGGTCAGCCCCAGCATTTT
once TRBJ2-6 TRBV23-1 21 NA CASSQSPRVHTLFSGANVLTF TGCGCCAGCAGTCAATCACCGAGAGTGCATACCCTTTTCTCTGGGGCCAACGTCCTGACTTTC
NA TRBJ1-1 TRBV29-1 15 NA CSVGNRVQPDAEAFF TGCAGCGTTGGAAACAGGGTCCAGCCGGACGCTGAAGCTTTCTTT
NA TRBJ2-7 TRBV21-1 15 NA CASSKVRHRAYEQYF TGTGCCAGCAGCAAAGTAAGGCACAGGGCCTACGAGCAGTACTTC
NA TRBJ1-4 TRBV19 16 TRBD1 CASSIPPYRGQEKLFF TGTGCCAGTAGTATACCACCTTACAGGGGGCAAGAAAAACTGTTTTTT
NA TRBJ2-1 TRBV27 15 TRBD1 CASQHLGQGYNEQFF TGTGCCAGTCAACACCTGGGACAGGGTTACAATGAGCAGTTCTTC
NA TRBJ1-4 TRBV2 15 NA CASSEYGIRNEKLFF TGTGCCAGCAGTGAATATGGCATCCGTAATGAAAAACTGTTTTTT
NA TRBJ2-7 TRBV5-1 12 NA CASSLQGYEQYF TGCGCCAGCAGCTTACAGGGCTACGAGCAGTACTTC
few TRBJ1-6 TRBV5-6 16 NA CASSSPRTRSSSPLHF TGTGCCAGCAGCTCCCCCCGGACTAGGTCGAGTTCACCCCTCCACTTT
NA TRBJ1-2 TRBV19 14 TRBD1 CASSTSGTGYGYTF TGTGCCAGTAGTACCTCAGGGACAGGGTACGGCTACACCTTC
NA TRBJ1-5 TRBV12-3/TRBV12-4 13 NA CASSPRVHQPQHF TGTGCCAGCAGCCCCAGGGTTCATCAGCCCCAGCATTTT
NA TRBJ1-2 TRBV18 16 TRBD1 CASSPTQTGGAAGYTF TGTGCCAGCTCACCTACCCAGACAGGGGGCGCGGCTGGCTACACCTTC
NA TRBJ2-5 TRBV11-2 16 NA CASSLSQEGRGETQYF TGTGCCAGCAGCTTATCCCAAGAAGGCCGAGGAGAGACCCAGTACTTC
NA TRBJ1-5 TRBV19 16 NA CASSIYQGLRNQPQHF TGTGCCAGTAGTATATATCAGGGCCTTCGCAATCAGCCCCAGCATTTT
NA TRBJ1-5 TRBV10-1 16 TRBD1 CASSEVDRAPNQPQHF TGCGCCAGCAGTGAGGTTGACAGGGCCCCCAATCAGCCCCAGCATTTT
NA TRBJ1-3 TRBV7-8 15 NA CASSLGRGLSNTIYF TGTGCCAGCAGCTTGGGCAGGGGCCTGTCGAACACCATATATTTT
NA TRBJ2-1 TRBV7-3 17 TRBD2 CASSLRPVTSGGNEQFF TGTGCCAGCAGCTTAAGGCCCGTGACTAGCGGGGGAAATGAGCAGTTCTTC
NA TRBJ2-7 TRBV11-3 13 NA CASSSGDSYEQYF TGTGCCAGCAGCTCCGGGGACTCCTACGAGCAGTACTTC
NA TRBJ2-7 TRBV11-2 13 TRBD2 CASSLRTRGEQYF TGTGCCAGCAGCTTAAGGACTAGAGGGGAGCAGTACTTC
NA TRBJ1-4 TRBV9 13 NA CASSATGKERLFF TGTGCCAGCAGCGCTACAGGGAAAGAAAGACTGTTTTTT
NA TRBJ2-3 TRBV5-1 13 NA CASSAGHPDTQYF TGCGCCAGCAGTGCGGGGCACCCAGATACGCAGTATTTT
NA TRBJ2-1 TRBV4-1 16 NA CASSDQRQLSYNEQFF TGCGCCAGCAGCGATCAACGACAGTTATCCTACAATGAGCAGTTCTTC
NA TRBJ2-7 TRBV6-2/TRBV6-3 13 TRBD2 CASSTSGRTEQYF TGTGCCAGCAGTACTAGCGGGAGGACCGAGCAGTACTTC
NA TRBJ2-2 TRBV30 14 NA CAWSVLRDTGELFF TGTGCCTGGAGTGTACTGAGGGACACCGGGGAGCTGTTTTTT
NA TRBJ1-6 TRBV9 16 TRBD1 CASSVTGTGGGSPLHF TGTGCCAGCAGCGTAACTGGGACAGGGGGCGGTTCACCCCTCCACTTT
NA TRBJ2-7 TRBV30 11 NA CALAYRDLQYF TGTGCCCTGGCTTATAGGGACTTGCAGTACTTC
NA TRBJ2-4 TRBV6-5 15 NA CASSPPAGEGDIQYF TGTGCCAGCAGCCCCCCCGCAGGGGAGGGGGACATTCAGTACTTC
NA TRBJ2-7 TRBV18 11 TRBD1 CASSPDRVKYF TGTGCCAGCTCACCGGACAGGGTGAAGTACTTC
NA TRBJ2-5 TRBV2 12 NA CASSQGRETQYF TGTGCCAGCAGTCAGGGGCGGGAGACCCAGTACTTC
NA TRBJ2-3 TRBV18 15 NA CASSPSLSETDTQYF TGTGCCAGCTCACCTAGTTTATCCGAGACAGATACGCAGTATTTT
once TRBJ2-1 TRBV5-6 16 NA CASSPSSHSSYNEQFF TGTGCCAGCAGCCCTAGTTCACATAGCTCCTACAATGAGCAGTTCTTC
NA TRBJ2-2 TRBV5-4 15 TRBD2 CASSGGLAVTGELFF TGTGCCAGCAGCGGTGGACTAGCGGTCACCGGGGAGCTGTTTTTT
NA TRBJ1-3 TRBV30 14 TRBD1 CAWCRDSFGNTIYF TGTGCCTGGTGCCGGGACAGCTTTGGAAACACCATATATTTT
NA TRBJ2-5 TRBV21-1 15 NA CASSKGRTGRGTQYF TGTGCCAGCAGCAAAGGAAGGACAGGGAGGGGGACCCAGTACTTC
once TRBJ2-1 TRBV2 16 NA CASSDSGEVTYNEQFF TGTGCCAGCAGTGATTCAGGGGAAGTAACATACAATGAGCAGTTCTTC